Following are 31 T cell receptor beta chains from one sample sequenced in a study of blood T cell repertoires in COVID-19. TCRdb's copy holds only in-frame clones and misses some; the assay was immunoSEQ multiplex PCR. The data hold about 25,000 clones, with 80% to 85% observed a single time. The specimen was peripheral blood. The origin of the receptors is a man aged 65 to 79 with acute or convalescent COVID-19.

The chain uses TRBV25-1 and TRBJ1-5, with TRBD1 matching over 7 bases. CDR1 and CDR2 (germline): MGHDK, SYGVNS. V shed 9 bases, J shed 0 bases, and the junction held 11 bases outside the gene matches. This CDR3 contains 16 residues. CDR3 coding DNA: TGTGCCAGGTTATCAGGGGGGCTTGGTAGCAATCAGCCCCAGCATTTT. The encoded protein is CARLSGGLGSNQPQHF.

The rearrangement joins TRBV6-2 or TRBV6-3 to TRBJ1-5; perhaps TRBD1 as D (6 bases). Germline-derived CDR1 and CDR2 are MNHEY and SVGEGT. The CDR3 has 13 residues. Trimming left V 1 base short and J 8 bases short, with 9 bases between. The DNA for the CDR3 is TGTGCCAGCAGTTACTACAGGGATGAGCCCCAGCATTTT. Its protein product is CASSYYRDEPQHF.

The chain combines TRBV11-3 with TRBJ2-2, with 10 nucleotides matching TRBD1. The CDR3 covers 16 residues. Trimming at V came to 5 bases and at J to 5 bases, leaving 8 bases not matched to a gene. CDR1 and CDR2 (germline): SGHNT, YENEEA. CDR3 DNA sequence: TGTGCCAGCAGCCTCCACCGACAGGGGGCAACCGGGGAGCTGTTTTTT. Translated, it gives CASSLHRQGATGELFF.

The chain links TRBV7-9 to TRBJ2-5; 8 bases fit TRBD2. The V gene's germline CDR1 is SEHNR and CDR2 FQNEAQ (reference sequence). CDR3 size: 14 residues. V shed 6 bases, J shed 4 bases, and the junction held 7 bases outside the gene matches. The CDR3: CASSSPGGVETQYF. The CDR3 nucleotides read TGTGCCAGCAGTTCCCCCGGGGGGGTAGAGACCCAGTACTTC. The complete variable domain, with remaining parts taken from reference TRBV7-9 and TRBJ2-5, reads DTGVSQNPRHKITKRGQNVTFRCDPISEHNRLYWYRQTLGQGPEFLTYFQNEAQLEKSRLLSDRFSAERPKGSFSTLEIQRTEQGDSAMYLCASSSPGGVETQYFGPGTRLLVL.

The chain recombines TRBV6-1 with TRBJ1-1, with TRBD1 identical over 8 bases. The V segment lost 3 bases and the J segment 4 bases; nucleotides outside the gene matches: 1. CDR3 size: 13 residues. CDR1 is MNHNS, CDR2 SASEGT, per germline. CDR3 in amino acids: CASSDTGGTEAFF. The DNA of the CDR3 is TGTGCCAGCAGTGACACAGGGGGCACTGAAGCTTTCTTT.

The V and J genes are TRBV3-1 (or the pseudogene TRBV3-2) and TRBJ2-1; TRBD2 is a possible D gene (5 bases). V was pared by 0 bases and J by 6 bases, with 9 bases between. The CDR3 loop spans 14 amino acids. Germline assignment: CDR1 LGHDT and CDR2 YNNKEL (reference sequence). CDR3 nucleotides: TGTGCCAGCAGCCAAGATGGACTCCGCAATGAGCAGTTCTTC. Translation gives CASSQDGLRNEQFF.

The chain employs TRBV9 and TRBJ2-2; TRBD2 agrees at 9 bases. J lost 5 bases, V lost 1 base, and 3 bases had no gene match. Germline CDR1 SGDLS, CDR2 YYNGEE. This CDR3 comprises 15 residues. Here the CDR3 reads CASSVSSGTTGELFF. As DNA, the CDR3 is TGTGCCAGCAGCGTATCTAGCGGGACTACCGGGGAGCTGTTTTTT.

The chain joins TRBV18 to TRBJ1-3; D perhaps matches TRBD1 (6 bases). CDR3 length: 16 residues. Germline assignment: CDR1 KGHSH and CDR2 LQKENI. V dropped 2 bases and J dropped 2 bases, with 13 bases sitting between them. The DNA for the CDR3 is TGTGCCAGCTCACCAGGACAGCCCAGCACTGGAAACACCATATATTTT. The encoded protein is CASSPGQPSTGNTIYF.

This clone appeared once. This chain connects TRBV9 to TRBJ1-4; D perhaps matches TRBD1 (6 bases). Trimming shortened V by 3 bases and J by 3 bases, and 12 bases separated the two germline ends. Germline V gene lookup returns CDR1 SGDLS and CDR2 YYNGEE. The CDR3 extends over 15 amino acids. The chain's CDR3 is CASSARGIPNEKLFF. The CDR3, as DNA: TGTGCCAGCAGCGCAAGGGGGATCCCTAATGAAAAACTGTTTTTT.

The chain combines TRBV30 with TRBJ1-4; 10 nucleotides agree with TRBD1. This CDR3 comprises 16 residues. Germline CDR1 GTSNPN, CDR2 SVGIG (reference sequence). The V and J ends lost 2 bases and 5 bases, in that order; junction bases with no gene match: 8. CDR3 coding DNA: TGTGCCTGGAGTAAACCGGGACAGGGGCGAAATGAAAAACTGTTTTTT. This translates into CAWSKPGQGRNEKLFF.

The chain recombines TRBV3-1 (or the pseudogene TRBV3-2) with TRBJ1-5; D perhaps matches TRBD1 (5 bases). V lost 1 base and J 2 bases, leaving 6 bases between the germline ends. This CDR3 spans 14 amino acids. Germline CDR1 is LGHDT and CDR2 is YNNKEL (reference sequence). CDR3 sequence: CASSQAQGNQPQHF. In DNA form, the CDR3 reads TGTGCCAGCAGCCAAGCACAGGGCAATCAGCCCCAGCATTTT.

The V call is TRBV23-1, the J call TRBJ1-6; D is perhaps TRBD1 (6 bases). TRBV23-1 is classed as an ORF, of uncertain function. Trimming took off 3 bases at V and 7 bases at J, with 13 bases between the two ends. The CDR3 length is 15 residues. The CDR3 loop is CASSHSDRLNSPLHF. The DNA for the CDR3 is TGCGCCAGCAGTCATTCAGACAGGTTGAATTCACCCCTCCACTTT.

CDR3 protein: CASGFVGGNTGELFF. The CDR3 DNA reads as TGTGCTAGTGGTTTTGTGGGAGGGAACACCGGGGAGCTGTTTTTT. The V gene is TRBV12-5, the J gene TRBJ2-2, with a possible D match to TRBD2 (6 bases). The CDR3 spans 15 residues. V was shortened by 3 bases and J by 1 base, with 9 bases between the two germline ends. CDR1 is LGHNT, CDR2 FRNRAP, per germline.

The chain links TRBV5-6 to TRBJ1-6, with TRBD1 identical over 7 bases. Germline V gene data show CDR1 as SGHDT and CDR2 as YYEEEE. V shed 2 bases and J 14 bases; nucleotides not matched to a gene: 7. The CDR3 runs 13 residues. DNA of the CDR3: TGTGCCAGCAGCTTACAACCAGGGGGATCCCTCCACTTT. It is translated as CASSLQPGGSLHF.

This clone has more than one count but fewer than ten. CDR3 residues: CAISGLANEQFF. The CDR3 nucleotides read TGTGCCATCAGTGGACTAGCCAATGAGCAGTTCTTC. The J gene is TRBJ2-1, the V gene TRBV10-3, with TRBD2 matching 7 bases. Germline CDR1 reads ENHRY; CDR2 reads SYGVKD. The V and J ends lost 4 bases and 6 bases, in that order; junction bases with no gene match: 0. This CDR3 contains 12 residues.

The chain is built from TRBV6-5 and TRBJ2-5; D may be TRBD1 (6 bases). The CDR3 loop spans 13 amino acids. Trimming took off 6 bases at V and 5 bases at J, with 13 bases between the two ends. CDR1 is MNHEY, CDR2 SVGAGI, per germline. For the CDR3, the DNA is TGTGCCAGCAGGGAGCAGGGGTGGGAGACCCAGTACTTC. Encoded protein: CASREQGWETQYF.

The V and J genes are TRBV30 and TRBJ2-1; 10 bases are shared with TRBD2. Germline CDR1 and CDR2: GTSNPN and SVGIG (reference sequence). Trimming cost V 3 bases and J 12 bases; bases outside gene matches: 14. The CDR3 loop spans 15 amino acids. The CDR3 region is CAWRPNVGLATLQFF. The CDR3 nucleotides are TGTGCCTGGAGGCCGAATGTGGGACTAGCGACATTGCAGTTCTTC.

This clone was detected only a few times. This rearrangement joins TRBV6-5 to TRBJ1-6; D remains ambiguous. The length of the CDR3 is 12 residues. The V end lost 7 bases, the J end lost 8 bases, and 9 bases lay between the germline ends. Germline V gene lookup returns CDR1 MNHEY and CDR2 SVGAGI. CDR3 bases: TGTGCCAGCACCGGGAGTCATTCACCCCTCCACTTT. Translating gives CASTGSHSPLHF.

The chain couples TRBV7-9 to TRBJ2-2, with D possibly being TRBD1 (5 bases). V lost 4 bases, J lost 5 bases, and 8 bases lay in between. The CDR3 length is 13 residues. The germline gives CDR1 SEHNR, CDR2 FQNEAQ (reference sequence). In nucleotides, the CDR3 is TGTGCCAGCAGCTATGACAGAACCGGGGAGCTGTTTTTT. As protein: CASSYDRTGELFF.

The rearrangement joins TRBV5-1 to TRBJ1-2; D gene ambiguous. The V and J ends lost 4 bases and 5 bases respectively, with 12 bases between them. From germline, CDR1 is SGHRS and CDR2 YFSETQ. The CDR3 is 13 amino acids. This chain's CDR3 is CASSSDLVYGYTF. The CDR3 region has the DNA TGCGCCAGCAGCAGTGACTTGGTTTATGGCTACACCTTC.

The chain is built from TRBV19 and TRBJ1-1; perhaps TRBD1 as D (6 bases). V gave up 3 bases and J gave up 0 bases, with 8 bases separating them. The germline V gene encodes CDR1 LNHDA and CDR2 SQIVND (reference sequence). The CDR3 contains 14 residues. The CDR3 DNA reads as TGTGCCAGTAGTATGGGGACAATGAACACTGAAGCTTTCTTT. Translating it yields CASSMGTMNTEAFF.

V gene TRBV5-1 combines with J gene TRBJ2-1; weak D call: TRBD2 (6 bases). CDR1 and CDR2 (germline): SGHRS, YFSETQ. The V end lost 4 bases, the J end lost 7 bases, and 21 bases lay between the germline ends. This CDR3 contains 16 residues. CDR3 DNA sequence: TGCGCCAGCAGCGCGCCCGGAGGAGGGCGTATGAATGAGCAGTTCTTC. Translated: CASSAPGGGRMNEQFF.

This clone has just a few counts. In DNA form, the CDR3 reads TGTGCCAGCAGTTTAGAAAGACTAGCGGGCTACGAGCAGTACTTC. Translated, it gives CASSLERLAGYEQYF. The J gene is TRBJ2-7, the V gene TRBV27, with 10 bases identical to TRBD2. Losses at the gene ends were 2 bases for V and 3 bases for J; bases not matched to a gene: 4. The V gene's germline CDR1 is MNHEY and CDR2 SMNVEV (reference sequence). This CDR3 comprises 15 residues.

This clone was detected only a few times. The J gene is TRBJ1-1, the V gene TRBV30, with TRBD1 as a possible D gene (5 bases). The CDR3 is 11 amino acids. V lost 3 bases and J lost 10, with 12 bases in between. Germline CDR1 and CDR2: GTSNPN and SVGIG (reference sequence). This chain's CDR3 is CAWSPGYGAFF. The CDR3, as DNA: TGTGCCTGGAGCCCAGGGTATGGAGCTTTCTTT.

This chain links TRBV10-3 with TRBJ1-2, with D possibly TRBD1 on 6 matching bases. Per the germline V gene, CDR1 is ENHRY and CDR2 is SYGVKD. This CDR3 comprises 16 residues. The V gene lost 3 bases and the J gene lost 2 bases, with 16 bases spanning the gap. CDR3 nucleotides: TGTGCCATCAGTGACTTCGGACAGTTTGCCAACTATGGCTACACCTTC. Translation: CAISDFGQFANYGYTF.

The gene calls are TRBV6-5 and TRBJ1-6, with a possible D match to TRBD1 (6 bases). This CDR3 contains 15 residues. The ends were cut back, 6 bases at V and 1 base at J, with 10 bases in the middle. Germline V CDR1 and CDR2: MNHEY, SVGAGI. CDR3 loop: CASSRTESYNSPLHF. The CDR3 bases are TGTGCCAGCAGCAGGACAGAGTCCTATAATTCACCCCTCCACTTT.

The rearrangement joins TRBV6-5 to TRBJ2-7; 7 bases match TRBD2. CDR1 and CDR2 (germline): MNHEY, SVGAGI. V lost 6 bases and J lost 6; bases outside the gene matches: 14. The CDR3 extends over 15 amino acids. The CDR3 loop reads CASSRTSSPASEQYF. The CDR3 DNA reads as TGTGCCAGCAGCCGGACTAGTTCCCCTGCGTCCGAGCAGTACTTC.

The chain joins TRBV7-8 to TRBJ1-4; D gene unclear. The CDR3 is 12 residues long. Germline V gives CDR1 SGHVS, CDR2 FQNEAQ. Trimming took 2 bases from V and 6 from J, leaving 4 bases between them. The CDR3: CASSLLDEKLFF. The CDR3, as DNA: TGTGCCAGCAGCTTACTCGATGAAAAACTGTTTTTT. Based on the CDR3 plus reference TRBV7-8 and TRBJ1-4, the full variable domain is GAGVSQSPRYKVAKRGQDVALRCDPISGHVSLFWYQQALGQGPEFLTYFQNEAQLDKSGLPSDRFFAERPEGSVSTLKIQRTQQEDSAVYLCASSLLDEKLFFGSGTQLSVL.

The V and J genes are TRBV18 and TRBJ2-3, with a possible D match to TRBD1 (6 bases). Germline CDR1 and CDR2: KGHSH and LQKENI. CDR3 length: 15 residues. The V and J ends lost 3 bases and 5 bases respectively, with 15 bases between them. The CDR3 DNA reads TGTGCCAGCTCACCTCTCGGGACACAGGGAGATACGCAGTATTTT. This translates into CASSPLGTQGDTQYF.

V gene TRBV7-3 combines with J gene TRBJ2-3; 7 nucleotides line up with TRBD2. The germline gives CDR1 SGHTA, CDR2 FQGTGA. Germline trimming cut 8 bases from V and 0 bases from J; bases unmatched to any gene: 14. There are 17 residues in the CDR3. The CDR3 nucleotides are TGTGCCAGCCGCCCGGGTCAGAGCGGGGCAAGCACAGATACGCAGTATTTT. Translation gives CASRPGQSGASTDTQYF.

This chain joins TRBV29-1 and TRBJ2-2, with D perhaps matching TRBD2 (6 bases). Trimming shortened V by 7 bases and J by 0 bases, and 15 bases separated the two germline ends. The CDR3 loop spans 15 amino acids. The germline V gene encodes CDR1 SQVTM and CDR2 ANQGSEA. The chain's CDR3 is CSGQGGGSNTGELFF. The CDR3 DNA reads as TGCAGCGGCCAGGGAGGCGGATCGAACACCGGGGAGCTGTTTTTT.